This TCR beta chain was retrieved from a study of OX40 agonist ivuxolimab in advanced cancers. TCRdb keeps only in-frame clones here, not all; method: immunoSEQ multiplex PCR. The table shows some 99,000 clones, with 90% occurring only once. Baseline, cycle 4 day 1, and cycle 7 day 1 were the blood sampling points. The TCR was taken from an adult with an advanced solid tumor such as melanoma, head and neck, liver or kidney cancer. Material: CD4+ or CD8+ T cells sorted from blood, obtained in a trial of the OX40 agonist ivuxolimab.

The CDR3 DNA is TGCGCCAGCAGCCAATCCCAGGGGAATCGGGAGCAGTTCTTC. It translates to CASSQSQGNREQFF. V gene TRBV4-3 combines with J gene TRBJ2-1, with D possibly matching TRBD1 (6 bases). Germline loops: CDR1 LGHNA, CDR2 YSLEER. Trimming left V 2 bases short and J 10 bases short, with 15 bases between. CDR3 length: 14 amino acids.